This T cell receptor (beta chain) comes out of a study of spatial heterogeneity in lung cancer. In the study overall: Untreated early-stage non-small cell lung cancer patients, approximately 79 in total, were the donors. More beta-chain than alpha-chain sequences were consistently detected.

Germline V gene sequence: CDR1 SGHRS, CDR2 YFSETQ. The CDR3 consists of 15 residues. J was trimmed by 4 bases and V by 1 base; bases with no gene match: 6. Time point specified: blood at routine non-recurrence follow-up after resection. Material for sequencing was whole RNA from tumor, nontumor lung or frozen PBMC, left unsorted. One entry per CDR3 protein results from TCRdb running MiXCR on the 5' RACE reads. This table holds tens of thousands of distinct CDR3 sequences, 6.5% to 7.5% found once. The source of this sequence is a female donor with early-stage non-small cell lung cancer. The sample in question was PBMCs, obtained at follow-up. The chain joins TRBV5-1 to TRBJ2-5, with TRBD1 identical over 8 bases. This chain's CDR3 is CASSLNFRGRETQYF. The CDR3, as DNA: TGCGCCAGCAGCTTGAATTTCAGGGGGCGAGAGACCCAGTACTTC. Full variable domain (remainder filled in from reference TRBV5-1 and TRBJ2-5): KAGVTQTPRYLIKTRGQQVTLSCSPISGHRSVSWYQQTPGQGLQFLFEYFSETQRNKGNFPGRFSGRQFSNSRSEMNVSTLELGDSALYLCASSLNFRGRETQYFGPGTRLLVL.